This T cell receptor (beta chain) was recovered during a study of T cell repertoires in cytomegalovirus infection. Overall study: Matching HLA type and CMV infection were both indicated by public TCR beta signatures.

With respect to this clonotype: Its antigen remains unidentified.

TCRdb re-called the reads through MiXCR, storing one row per CDR3 protein. The table has some 560,000 distinct CDR3 sequences, about 39% seen once. The CDR3 is made up of 14 amino acids. The germline gives CDR1 MDHEN, CDR2 SYDVKM. V gave up 2 bases and J gave up 8 bases, with 15 bases separating them. The starting material was cultured PBMCs, obtained from culture after CMV antigen stimulation. This sequence was found in a human donor in good health (CMV status not recorded). Some clones in this sample may be carry-over from other donors' samples. The chain is built from TRBV28 and TRBJ1-1; a possible D gene is TRBD1 (6 bases). The CDR3, as DNA: TGTGCCAGCAGTTTAGGACAGTTAGGCTTGGAAGCTTTCTTT. It translates to CASSLGQLGLEAFF.